This T cell receptor beta chain was found in a study of T cell responses to AZD1222 COVID-19 vaccine. Method: immunoSEQ multiplex PCR; TCRdb's copy keeps in-frame clones and lacks some. The sample holds 95,000 to 100,000 clones, about 90% seen once. Study-level findings and limits: There were repertoire samples only from the period after the peak T cell response. Most donors were white British, females outnumbered males, and clonal diversity was possibly underestimated. Unmutated regions of variants are reportedly targeted by nearly half of spike-specific TCRs.

A note on this clone: Its antigen is still unknown.

Second doses that came at about 4 or about 12 weeks were put together. Germline lookup yields CDR1 KGHSH and CDR2 LQKENI. The CDR3 has 15 residues. J gave up 5 bases and V 4 bases, and 5 bases lay outside the gene matches. The sample was peripheral blood, taken 28 days after the second AZD1222 dose. V is TRBV18 and J is TRBJ2-2; 9 nucleotides line up with TRBD1. The receptor comes from an adult who received the AZD1222 COVID-19 vaccine. The CDR3 DNA is TGTGCCAGCTCACTTGGACAGGGGATGACCGGGGAGCTGTTTTTT. Encoded protein: CASSLGQGMTGELFF.